This T cell receptor beta chain was documented in a study of technical replicates of blood from several donors. Generated by immunoSEQ multiplex PCR, the TCRdb table keeps only in-frame clones and is missing some. The table lists roughly 80,000 clones, roughly 94% of them singletons. This CDR3 has 16 residues. V was shortened by 2 bases and J by 7 bases, with 18 bases between the two germline ends. Germline CDR1 reads WNHNN; CDR2 reads SYGVQD (reference sequence). The sequence was collected from a human donor in good health. The chain couples TRBV10-1 to TRBJ2-1; TRBD1 is a possible D gene (6 bases). Sequenced: T cells isolated from PBMCs. The CDR3 reads CASSEMKGEMINEQFF. Here the CDR3 DNA reads TGCGCCAGCAGTGAGATGAAGGGGGAGATGATAAATGAGCAGTTCTTC.